Below, one T cell receptor (beta chain) is given with its context. This entry comes from a study of blood T cell dynamics during melanoma immunotherapy. Across the study: Patients with metastatic melanoma got pembrolizumab or nivolumab-ipilimumab as first-line care.

Germline V gene data show CDR1 as MDHEN and CDR2 as SYDVKM. The CDR3 sequence is 15 residues long. Deletions cut 5 bases from V and 0 bases from J, with 11 bases between. Assay used: immunoSEQ multiplex PCR; TCRdb lists only in-frame clones, some missing. Among more than 13,000 clones listed, 86% were seen once. As for time point: week 3, after first cycle of checkpoint inhibitor. Samples come from before therapy and from week 3 after the first blockade cycle. The sample in question was blood, obtained from a patient treated with checkpoint blockade. The V and J genes are TRBV28 and TRBJ1-3, with a possible D match to TRBD1 (6 bases). This TCR was recovered from a human donor with melanoma. The CDR3 nucleotides are TGTGCCAGCAGTGGGGGCCTGAGCTCTGGAAACACCATATATTTT. Protein product: CASSGGLSSGNTIYF.